Below are 12 T cell receptor beta chains sequenced from a single sample in a study of blood T cells in healthy people across ages. Together with a sample-barcoded 5' primer, a J-beta primer mix was included in a second PCR lasting roughly 6 to 12 cycles. MiXCR was run by TCRdb on the 5' RACE reads, yielding one entry per CDR3 protein. The table has just under 750,000 distinct CDR3 sequences, about a fifth seen once; the top ten hold about 22%. Input material: blood. Every receptor here comes from a man in his 70s in good health.

This clonotype was seen only a few times. The chain couples TRBV7-9 to TRBJ1-4; no clear D. The CDR3 is 14 amino acids. Germline V gene lookup returns CDR1 SEHNR and CDR2 FQNEAQ (reference sequence). V gave up 5 bases and J gave up 3 bases, with 10 bases separating them. The CDR3 is CASSPPRANEKLFF. The CDR3 DNA is TGTGCCAGCAGCCCTCCAAGAGCTAATGAAAAACTGTTTTTT.

This clonotype occurred a few times. V and J are TRBV4-2 and TRBJ2-3, with 10 bases that match TRBD2. CDR1 is LGHNA, CDR2 YNFKEQ, per germline. The CDR3 loop spans 18 amino acids. The junction had 11 bases not matched to a gene; V was cut back by 1 base and J by 4 bases. CDR3 sequence reads: CASSQGDSSGGVADTQYF. Here the CDR3 DNA reads TGTGCCAGCAGCCAAGGGGACTCTAGCGGGGGAGTAGCAGATACGCAGTATTTT.

The chain has TRBV29-1 and TRBJ1-2, with 8 bases aligning to TRBD1. V gave up 7 bases and J gave up 6 bases; unmatched junction bases: 7. CDR1 and CDR2 (germline): SQVTM, ANQGSEA. The CDR3 loop spans 12 amino acids. The chain's CDR3 is CSAKTTGDGYTF. In nucleotides, the CDR3 is TGCAGCGCCAAGACGACAGGGGATGGCTACACCTTC.

CDR3 coding DNA: TGCAGTGCTCGCGGGTTGCCCTCCTACAATGAGCAGTTCTTC. It translates to CSARGLPSYNEQFF. The V call is TRBV20-1, the J call TRBJ2-1; TRBD2 might be the D (5 bases). With 5 bases removed from V and 0 bases from J, the gap between germline ends came to 11 bases. The length of the CDR3 is 14 residues. CDR1 is DFQATT, CDR2 SNEGSKA, per germline (reference sequence).

This clonotype turned up a few times. The chain joins TRBV29-1 to TRBJ2-3; D unclear. This CDR3 has 13 amino acids. V shed 7 bases and J shed 1 base, with 12 bases lying between them. Germline-derived CDR1 and CDR2 are SQVTM and ANQGSEA. The DNA for the CDR3 is TGCAGCGCTGCACCAGTTGGCACAGATACGCAGTATTTT. This translates into CSAAPVGTDTQYF.

Comments on this clonotype: An end of the junction does not agree with germline; a read error may underlie this. V gene TRBV12-3 or TRBV12-4 combines with J gene TRBJ2-4; no clear D. This CDR3 comprises 14 residues. CDR3 nucleotide sequence: TGTGCCGGCAGTTTGACCGAACGAGACGACATTCAGTACTTC. Amino acid sequence: CAGSLTERDDIQYF.

DNA of the CDR3: TGCGCCAGCAGCTTATTCGCAGGGGGTATGTACGAGCAGTACTTC. It encodes CASSLFAGGMYEQYF. The rearrangement links TRBV5-1 to TRBJ2-7, with 7 nucleotides matching TRBD1. Germline lookup yields CDR1 SGHRS and CDR2 YFSETQ. V shed 2 bases, J shed 4 bases, and the junction held 9 bases outside the gene matches. The CDR3 contains 15 residues.

This clonotype appeared many times. V usage is TRBV10-3 and J usage is TRBJ2-3; TRBD2 matches 8 bases. The CDR3 spans 15 residues. V was pared by 4 bases and J by 2 bases, with 5 bases of the junction left unmatched. Germline lookup yields CDR1 ENHRY and CDR2 SYGVKD. Here the CDR3 reads CAISGLAGSTDTQYF. CDR3 DNA: TGTGCCATCAGTGGTCTAGCGGGCTCCACAGATACGCAGTATTTT.

Written as DNA, the CDR3 is TGTGCCAGCAGCAAAGAACGGGTCTCTGGGGCCAACGTCCTGACTTTC. This codes for CASSKERVSGANVLTF. The chain recombines TRBV11-2 with TRBJ2-6; D is unclear. The germline V gene encodes CDR1 SGHAT and CDR2 FQNNGV. Trimming stripped 5 bases from V and 0 bases from J, with 11 bases between. The CDR3 is 16 residues long. The whole variable domain, remainder taken from reference TRBV11-2 and TRBJ2-6, is EAGVAQSPRYKIIEKRQSVAFWCNPISGHATLYWYQQILGQGPKLLIQFQNNGVVDDSQLPKDRFSAERLKGVDSTLKIQPAKLEDSAVYLCASSKERVSGANVLTFGAGSRLTVL.

The chain has TRBV30 and TRBJ1-1, with 7 bases identical to TRBD1. This CDR3 is built from 11 residues. In germline, CDR1 is GTSNPN, CDR2 SVGIG (reference sequence). Trimming cost V 5 bases and J 8 bases; bases outside gene matches: 5. The DNA of the CDR3 is TGTGCCTGGGCTCAGGGGGGGGAAGCTTTCTTT. This encodes CAWAQGGEAFF.

This clonotype has a count of ten or more. V usage is TRBV7-2 and J usage is TRBJ2-4; 7 nucleotides line up with TRBD2. The V gene's germline CDR1 is SGHTA and CDR2 FQGNSA. This CDR3 is 15 amino acids long. With 5 bases clipped from V and 7 bases from J, the junction kept 11 bases outside the gene matches. The CDR3 nucleotides read TGTGCCAGCAGCCAGGCAGGCATGGGAGGGAACATTCAGTACTTC. This translates into CASSQAGMGGNIQYF.

The J gene is TRBJ2-1, the V gene TRBV27, with 7 bases lining up with TRBD1. The germline CDR1 and CDR2 sequences are MNHEY and SMNVEV (reference sequence). The V gene end was trimmed by 6 bases and the J gene end by 6 bases; junction bases not matched to a gene: 5. This CDR3 is 13 amino acids long. The CDR3 loop is CASRPTGRNEQFF. CDR3 nucleotides: TGTGCCAGCAGGCCGACAGGGCGCAATGAGCAGTTCTTC.